These 18 T cell receptor beta chains share one sample of origin, sequenced in a study of blood T cell repertoires in COVID-19 (dated by TCRdb to the early 2020s). Receptors were amplified or captured by the immunoSEQ multiplex PCR assay. As stored in TCRdb, this immuneACCESS dataset retains in-frame rearrangements with V and J assigned. A fraction of the clones does not appear; measured against another copy, unresolved V genes explain less than half of the discrepancy, and the remainder lacks a known reason. This sample comprises approximately 170,000 clones, around 83% of them detected only once. Of the sample, over 10% falls within the top ten clones. The source material was peripheral blood. The receptors here all came from a man between 65 and 79 years old who had recovered from COVID-19.

The chain carries TRBV7-2 and TRBJ2-4; tentative D call: TRBD1 (6 bases). V lost 1 base, J lost 1 base, and 14 bases lay in between. CDR3 size: 17 residues. Germline V CDR1 and CDR2: SGHTA, FQGNSA. In DNA form, the CDR3 reads TGTGCCAGCAGCTTAGGACAGGAGCGGTACGCCAAAAACATTCAGTACTTC. Residues: CASSLGQERYAKNIQYF.

The chain carries TRBV7-8 and TRBJ2-2; no firm D call. CDR1 and CDR2 (germline): SGHVS, FQNEAQ. The CDR3 totals 19 residues. Trimming removed 4 bases at V and 4 bases at J, with 25 bases between. The CDR3 spells CASSSKEPDHFDTTGELFF. CDR3 in DNA: TGTGCCAGCAGCTCCAAAGAACCTGACCATTTCGACACCACCGGGGAGCTGTTTTTT.

The rearrangement links TRBV5-1 to TRBJ2-1; 11 bases align to TRBD2. The CDR3 has 15 residues. Germline assignment: CDR1 SGHRS and CDR2 YFSETQ. With V trimmed by 3 bases and J by 4 bases, 3 bases remained unmatched. The CDR3 nucleotides are TGCGCCAGCAGCTATCTAGCGGGAGGATACAATGAGCAGTTCTTC. As protein: CASSYLAGGYNEQFF.

This chain joins TRBV7-6 and TRBJ2-5, with D possibly TRBD2 on 5 matching bases. The CDR3 extends over 14 amino acids. CDR1 SGHVS and CDR2 FNYEAQ come from the germline V gene. V lost 5 bases, J lost 5 bases, and 15 bases lay in between. CDR3 nucleotide sequence: TGTGCCAGCAGCGTGTGGGAAAAGCGGGAGACCCAGTACTTC. It translates to CASSVWEKRETQYF.

CDR3 nucleotide sequence: TGTGCCAGTAGGGCTTCTAGCGGGAGGAGCACCGGGGAGCTGTTTTTT. This translates into CASRASSGRSTGELFF. The chain has TRBV19 and TRBJ2-2, with 11 bases lining up with TRBD2. The germline CDR1 and CDR2 sequences are LNHDA and SQIVND (reference sequence). With 6 bases clipped from V and 4 bases from J, the junction kept 7 bases outside the gene matches. The CDR3 is made up of 16 amino acids.

This clone showed up just a few times. V is TRBV7-2 and J is TRBJ1-2, with D perhaps TRBD1 (6 bases). Germline values: CDR1 SGHTA, CDR2 FQGNSA. The ends were cut back, 5 bases at V and 4 bases at J, with 14 bases in the middle. CDR3 length: 14 amino acids. This CDR3 reads CASSEGWGPYGYTF. The CDR3 bases are TGTGCCAGCAGCGAGGGGTGGGGGCCCTATGGCTACACCTTC.

The chain recombines TRBV4-1 with TRBJ2-2; TRBD2 is a possible D gene (6 bases). The germline CDR1 and CDR2 sequences are MGHRA and YSYEKL. CDR3 length: 16 residues. V lost 0 bases and J 4 bases, leaving 12 bases between the germline ends. In DNA, the CDR3 is TGCGCCAGCAGCCAAGAACGCGGGATGTCCACCGGGGAGCTGTTTTTT. Residues: CASSQERGMSTGELFF.

The V and J genes are TRBV6-4 and TRBJ2-5, with D possibly being TRBD1 (5 bases). The V end lost 0 bases, the J end lost 9 bases, and 17 bases lay between the germline ends. Per the germline V gene, CDR1 is MRHNA and CDR2 is SNTAGT. The CDR3 extends over 15 amino acids. The DNA for the CDR3 is TGTGCCAGCAGTGACTCTGGGGCGCCCGTTGAGGCCCAGTACTTC. Its translation is CASSDSGAPVEAQYF.

The chain links TRBV24-1 to TRBJ2-1; possible D gene TRBD2, 5 bases. The CDR3 is 13 residues long. Trimming pared 3 bases from V and 13 bases from J, leaving 15 bases between. The V gene's germline CDR1 is KGHDR and CDR2 SFDVKD. This CDR3 reads CATSDPPGSLQFF. Here the CDR3 DNA reads TGTGCCACCAGTGATCCTCCGGGAAGCCTTCAGTTCTTC.

This clone was seen just once. The gene calls are TRBV5-4 and TRBJ2-2; 8 bases align to TRBD2. Germline V gives CDR1 SGHNT, CDR2 YYREEE (reference sequence). V trimming: 4 bases; J trimming: 7 bases; junction bases outside the gene matches: 15. The CDR3 is 17 residues long. CDR3 loop: CASSPNNPGLVVGELFF. In DNA, the CDR3 is TGTGCCAGCAGCCCTAATAATCCGGGACTAGTGGTCGGGGAGCTGTTTTTT. Filled out from reference TRBV5-4 and TRBJ2-2, the complete variable domain reads ETGVTQSPTHLIKTRGQQVTLRCSSQSGHNTVSWYQQALGQGPQFIFQYYREEENGRGNFPPRFSGLQFPNYSSELNVNALELDDSALYLCASSPNNPGLVVGELFFGEGSRLTVL.

The chain links TRBV2 to TRBJ2-1; D gene ambiguous. The V gene lost 7 bases and the J gene lost 0 bases, with 10 bases spanning the gap. The CDR3 runs to 14 residues. The germline CDR1 and CDR2 sequences are SNHLY and FYNNEI. The CDR3 protein is CASNPKSSYNEQFF. CDR3 bases: TGTGCCAGCAACCCCAAGAGCTCCTACAATGAGCAGTTCTTC.

The chain uses TRBV6-5 and TRBJ1-2; possible D gene TRBD1, 5 bases. The CDR3 consists of 12 residues. Looked up from germline, CDR1 is MNHEY and CDR2 is SVGAGI. The V gene lost 8 bases and the J gene lost 4 bases, with 11 bases spanning the gap. The CDR3 loop is CASGEGTYGYTF. CDR3 DNA sequence: TGTGCCAGCGGGGAGGGGACCTATGGCTACACCTTC.

The chain recombines TRBV7-2 with TRBJ1-4, with D tentatively TRBD1 (6 bases). Looked up from germline, CDR1 is SGHTA and CDR2 is FQGNSA. V was clipped by 5 bases and J by 8 bases, with 15 bases between them. There are 14 residues in the CDR3. The CDR3 loop is CASSPTGLGEKLFF. CDR3 coding DNA: TGTGCCAGCAGCCCGACAGGCCTGGGGGAAAAACTGTTTTTT.

The V call is TRBV5-6, the J call TRBJ2-2; TRBD2 aligns across 11 bases. The CDR3 contains 16 residues. CDR1 is SGHDT, CDR2 YYEEEE, per germline. V trimming: 1 base; J trimming: 5 bases; junction bases outside the gene matches: 4. CDR3 DNA sequence: TGTGCCAGCAGCTTGTTGACTAGCGGGATTACCGGGGAGCTGTTTTTT. Amino acid sequence: CASSLLTSGITGELFF. Combining the CDR3 with reference TRBV5-6 and TRBJ2-2 gives the whole variable domain DAGVTQSPTHLIKTRGQQVTLRCSPKSGHDTVSWYQQALGQGPQFIFQYYEEEERQRGNFPDRFSGHQFPNYSSELNVNALLLGDSALYLCASSLLTSGITGELFFGEGSRLTVL.

This clone was seen a single time. V is TRBV5-1 and J is TRBJ2-4; possible D gene TRBD1, 6 bases. Germline lookup yields CDR1 SGHRS and CDR2 YFSETQ. The CDR3 sequence is 13 residues long. Trimming pared 4 bases from V and 8 bases from J, leaving 13 bases between. The CDR3 region has the DNA TGCGCCAGCAGCCTACAGGGTGAAGACATTCAGTACTTC. This translates into CASSLQGEDIQYF.

The J gene is TRBJ2-1, the V gene TRBV11-2; D gene ambiguous. The CDR3 is 13 residues long. Trimming took 0 bases from V and 11 from J, leaving 11 bases between them. Per the germline V gene, CDR1 is SGHAT and CDR2 is FQNNGV. CDR3 nucleotide sequence: TGTGCCAGCAGCTTAGATCAGGTGCAAAAGCAGTTCTTC. Translated, it gives CASSLDQVQKQFF.

V gene TRBV4-2 combines with J gene TRBJ2-7; D is unclear. V was trimmed by 0 bases and J by 2 bases, leaving 8 bases between them. The CDR3 loop spans 14 amino acids. Germline V gene lookup returns CDR1 LGHNA and CDR2 YNFKEQ. CDR3 in DNA: TGTGCCAGCAGCCAAGATCTAGAGACCTACGAGCAGTACTTC. It is translated as CASSQDLETYEQYF.

The chain uses TRBV18 and TRBJ2-2; 7 bases fit TRBD1. The germline V gene encodes CDR1 KGHSH and CDR2 LQKENI. V trimming: 3 bases; J trimming: 2 bases; junction bases outside the gene matches: 6. This CDR3 spans 16 amino acids. The CDR3 DNA is TGTGCCAGCTCACCTAGGGGACAGACTAACACCGGGGAGCTGTTTTTT. Amino acids: CASSPRGQTNTGELFF. The variable domain in full, with the rest retrieved from reference TRBV18 and TRBJ2-2, is NAGVMQNPRHLVRRRGQEARLRCSPMKGHSHVYWYRQLPEEGLKFMVYLQKENIIDESGMPKERFSAEFPKEGPSILRIQQVVRGDSAAYFCASSPRGQTNTGELFFGEGSRLTVL.